The next 25 T cell receptor beta chains were all read from a single sample in a study of OX40 agonist ivuxolimab in advanced cancers. TCRdb's copy holds only in-frame clones and misses some; the assay was immunoSEQ multiplex PCR. This table holds some 70,000 clones, roughly nine tenths found once. The input for sequencing was CD4+ or CD8+ T cells sorted from blood, taken in a trial of the OX40 agonist ivuxolimab. These receptors all come from an adult with an advanced solid tumor such as melanoma, head and neck, liver or kidney cancer.

This clone appeared a single time. The genes are TRBV19 and TRBJ2-7, with TRBD1 matching over 8 bases. V trimming: 3 bases; J trimming: 3 bases; junction bases outside the gene matches: 7. The CDR3 sequence is 15 residues long. Germline values: CDR1 LNHDA, CDR2 SQIVND (reference sequence). CDR3 region: CASSISGQGDYEQYF. In DNA form, the CDR3 reads TGTGCCAGTAGTATCTCCGGACAGGGAGACTACGAGCAGTACTTC.

This chain joins TRBV5-5 and TRBJ2-3, with D uncertain. This CDR3 spans 12 amino acids. V was pared by 3 bases and J by 4 bases, with 6 bases between. The germline gives CDR1 SGHKS, CDR2 YYEKEE (reference sequence). The CDR3 DNA reads TGTGCCAGCAGCTCCTTTGCAGATACGCAGTATTTT. As protein: CASSSFADTQYF.

The chain carries TRBV4-2 and TRBJ2-2, with D possibly matching TRBD1 (8 bases). Germline V gives CDR1 LGHNA, CDR2 YNFKEQ. Trimming removed 0 bases from V and 5 bases from J, with 16 bases in between. The CDR3 totals 17 residues. The CDR3: CASSQDSNRGGTGELFF. The CDR3 DNA reads as TGTGCCAGCAGCCAAGATAGTAACAGGGGGGGGACCGGGGAGCTGTTTTTT.

In its sample, this clone was seen once. The chain combines TRBV6-6 with TRBJ2-1, with D maybe TRBD2 (6 bases). The CDR3 sequence is 12 residues long. Germline V gene sequence: CDR1 MNHNY, CDR2 SVGAGI (reference sequence). V was clipped by 6 bases and J by 10 bases, with 13 bases between them. CDR3 bases: TGTGCCAGCAGGGTTCCGGCGGGGGAGCAGTTCTTC. Translated: CASRVPAGEQFF.

The rearrangement links TRBV18 to TRBJ2-3; a weak D match, TRBD2 (6 bases). This CDR3 has 19 residues. Germline lookup yields CDR1 KGHSH and CDR2 LQKENI. V was pared by 4 bases and J by 0 bases, with 23 bases between. CDR3 sequence (DNA): TGTGCCAGCTCACTCCACAGAGTCCCTCCGGGGACTAGCACAGATACGCAGTATTTT. It codes for CASSLHRVPPGTSTDTQYF. The variable domain in full, completed from reference TRBV18 and TRBJ2-3, reads NAGVMQNPRHLVRRRGQEARLRCSPMKGHSHVYWYRQLPEEGLKFMVYLQKENIIDESGMPKERFSAEFPKEGPSILRIQQVVRGDSAAYFCASSLHRVPPGTSTDTQYFGPGTRLTVL.

The chain uses TRBV6-1 and TRBJ2-7; TRBD1 agrees at 9 bases. The CDR3 spans 12 residues. V dropped 6 bases and J dropped 7; count of bases not matched to a gene: 4. Per germline, CDR1 MNHNS and CDR2 SASEGT. In nucleotides, the CDR3 is TGTGCCAGCAGCAGGACAGGGGAGGAGCAGTACTTC. Its translation is CASSRTGEEQYF.

This clone was counted between two and nine times. The V and J genes are TRBV5-1 and TRBJ2-7, with 7 bases aligning to TRBD1. Trimming took 3 bases from V and 1 from J; bases not matched to a gene: 1. From germline, CDR1 is SGHRS and CDR2 YFSETQ. The CDR3 totals 13 residues. The CDR3 here is CASSWGQSYEQYF. The CDR3 nucleotides read TGCGCCAGCAGCTGGGGACAGTCCTACGAGCAGTACTTC.

This clone was detected only once. The V call is TRBV4-1, the J call TRBJ2-3; D gene ambiguous. Deletions cut 1 base from V and 12 bases from J, with 20 bases between. CDR1 and CDR2 (germline): MGHRA, YSYEKL. The length of the CDR3 is 15 residues. The CDR3 reads CASSQGPPTVPEQYF. The CDR3 nucleotides are TGCGCCAGCAGCCAAGGGCCTCCGACTGTTCCCGAACAGTATTTT.

This clone was seen a single time. The chain recombines TRBV11-2 with TRBJ1-1, with TRBD1 matching 7 bases. V was clipped by 1 base and J by 5 bases; unmatched bases: 4. CDR1 SGHAT and CDR2 FQNNGV come from the germline V gene. The CDR3 is made up of 14 amino acids. CDR3 in amino acids: CASSLVPGGTEAFF. The CDR3 nucleotides read TGTGCCAGCAGCTTAGTCCCAGGGGGAACTGAAGCTTTCTTT.

J is TRBJ2-3 and V is TRBV11-3, with 14 bases matching TRBD2. Germline CDR1 SGHNT, CDR2 YENEEA. V was pared by 6 bases and J by 11 bases, with 13 bases of the junction left unmatched. CDR3 length: 16 amino acids. The CDR3 protein is CASRPLRRLAGGQQYF. The CDR3 DNA sequence: TGTGCCAGCAGGCCGCTCCGAAGACTAGCGGGGGGGCAGCAGTATTTT.

The chain uses TRBV7-6 and TRBJ2-5, with D unresolved. From germline, CDR1 is SGHVS and CDR2 FNYEAQ. The CDR3 runs to 13 residues. Trimming cost V 4 bases and J 6 bases, with 12 bases left between them. The CDR3 coding sequence is TGTGCCAGCAGCTACCGGGCTCCCCAGACCCAGTACTTC. It encodes CASSYRAPQTQYF.

This chain joins TRBV5-1 and TRBJ1-1; D not certain. This CDR3 has 13 residues. Deletions cut 1 base from V and 1 base from J, with 5 bases between. The V gene's germline CDR1 is SGHRS and CDR2 YFSETQ. Here the CDR3 DNA reads TGCGCCAGCAGCTTGTTGGAGAACACTGAAGCTTTCTTT. Encoded protein: CASSLLENTEAFF.

This rearrangement joins TRBV9 to TRBJ1-4; possible D gene TRBD1, 6 bases. Germline loops: CDR1 SGDLS, CDR2 YYNGEE. Trimming took off 0 bases at V and 3 bases at J, with 9 bases between the two ends. The CDR3 consists of 15 residues. The DNA of the CDR3 is TGTGCCAGCAGCGTAGGACAGGCGCCTAATGAAAAACTGTTTTTT. It translates to CASSVGQAPNEKLFF.

This sequence joins TRBV19 and TRBJ2-2; D not resolved. The germline V gene has CDR1 LNHDA and CDR2 SQIVND (reference sequence). Trimming took 5 bases from V and 2 from J, leaving 9 bases between them. The CDR3 contains 14 residues. Written as DNA, the CDR3 is TGTGCCAGTAGTTGGGGTCCTAACACCGGGGAGCTGTTTTTT. Protein sequence: CASSWGPNTGELFF.

This CDR3 is CASSLDRERGAQETQYF. In DNA form, the CDR3 reads TGTGCCAGCAGCTTGGACAGGGAGCGGGGGGCACAAGAGACCCAGTACTTC. The genes are TRBV5-6 and TRBJ2-5; 9 bases match TRBD2. The CDR3 spans 17 residues. Germline V gives CDR1 SGHDT, CDR2 YYEEEE. The junction had 8 bases not matched to a gene; V was cut back by 0 bases and J by 2 bases.

The chain couples TRBV11-2 to TRBJ2-7; 8 bases fit TRBD1. This CDR3 contains 18 residues. V shed 4 bases and J 0 bases; nucleotides not matched to a gene: 14. CDR1 is SGHAT and CDR2 is FQNNGV in the germline V gene. The CDR3 region is CASSSPIGSGGGSYEQYF. CDR3 DNA: TGTGCCAGCAGCTCACCGATTGGGTCAGGGGGCGGCTCCTACGAGCAGTACTTC.

The chain links TRBV11-2 to TRBJ2-5, with a possible D match to TRBD1 (6 bases). Trimming pared 4 bases from V and 5 bases from J, leaving 11 bases between. The CDR3 contains 13 residues. Germline values: CDR1 SGHAT, CDR2 FQNNGV. The CDR3 nucleotides are TGTGCCAGCAGCTCAGGGGTGTGGGAGACCCAGTACTTC. This gives the protein CASSSGVWETQYF.

V gene TRBV27 combines with J gene TRBJ1-2, with TRBD1 matching over 8 bases. CDR1 is MNHEY and CDR2 is SMNVEV in the germline V gene (reference sequence). The CDR3 consists of 13 residues. V was clipped by 6 bases and J by 5 bases; unmatched bases: 5. This chain's CDR3 is CASRGTGEYGYTF. The DNA for the CDR3 is TGTGCCAGCAGGGGGACAGGAGAATATGGCTACACCTTC.

This clone showed up just a few times. V and J are TRBV30 and TRBJ2-7, with 7 bases matching TRBD1. The CDR3 is 13 amino acids. Unmatched junction bases numbered 7, after V lost 1 base and J lost 7 bases. Looked up from germline, CDR1 is GTSNPN and CDR2 is SVGIG (reference sequence). DNA of the CDR3: TGTGCCTGGAGTGGACAGGGCGTAGGAGAGCAGTACTTC. Translating gives CAWSGQGVGEQYF.

The gene calls are TRBV7-9 and TRBJ1-4; a weak D match, TRBD1 (5 bases). Germline V gene lookup returns CDR1 SEHNR and CDR2 FQNEAQ (reference sequence). There are 14 residues in the CDR3. Trimming pared 4 bases from V and 8 bases from J, leaving 14 bases between. Here the CDR3 reads CASSWDLLGEKLFF. The CDR3 bases are TGTGCCAGCAGCTGGGACCTACTTGGCGAAAAACTGTTTTTT.

Here the CDR3 DNA reads TGCGCCAGCAGCTTGGAGGGGAATAGGGGAAACACCATATATTTT. Residues: CASSLEGNRGNTIYF. This chain uses TRBV5-1 with TRBJ1-3; D possibly corresponds to TRBD1 (5 bases). The length of the CDR3 is 15 residues. Germline V lookup: CDR1 SGHRS, CDR2 YFSETQ. The V gene lost 0 bases and the J gene lost 4 bases, with 11 bases spanning the gap.

This chain uses TRBV10-3 with TRBJ1-3, with D tentatively TRBD1 (5 bases). Germline-derived CDR1 and CDR2 are ENHRY and SYGVKD. This CDR3 has 14 amino acids. Trimming shortened V by 6 bases and J by 5 bases, and 14 bases separated the two germline ends. This CDR3 is CAIRGTGGRNTIYF. The CDR3 region has the DNA TGTGCCATCAGAGGGACCGGTGGTAGAAACACCATATATTTT.

The chain couples TRBV6-1 to TRBJ1-5; D unresolved. Trimming pared 0 bases from V and 7 bases from J, leaving 10 bases between. Germline V gene sequence: CDR1 MNHNS, CDR2 SASEGT. The CDR3 extends over 14 amino acids. CDR3 residues: CASSEAWLRQPQHF. The CDR3 nucleotides read TGTGCCAGCAGTGAAGCGTGGCTTAGGCAGCCCCAGCATTTT.

V usage is TRBV10-3 and J usage is TRBJ1-2; D gene uncertain. This CDR3 has 13 amino acids. The germline V gene encodes CDR1 ENHRY and CDR2 SYGVKD. Trimming left V 10 bases short and J 6 bases short, with 18 bases between. CDR3: CATVKALRDGYTF. CDR3 DNA sequence: TGTGCCACGGTTAAAGCCCTAAGGGATGGCTACACCTTC.

The CDR3 spells CASSLAGTSGYEQYF. The CDR3 nucleotides are TGTGCCAGCAGCTTAGCCGGGACTAGCGGCTACGAGCAGTACTTC. The chain combines TRBV7-2 with TRBJ2-7; 11 bases agree with TRBD2. CDR3 length equals 15 residues. V lost 0 bases, J lost 3 bases, and 1 base stayed unmatched. In germline, CDR1 is SGHTA, CDR2 FQGNSA. The variable domain in full, with the rest retrieved from reference TRBV7-2 and TRBJ2-7, is GAGVSQSPSNKVTEKGKDVELRCDPISGHTALYWYRQSLGQGLEFLIYFQGNSAPDKSGLPSDRFSAERTGGSVSTLTIQRTQQEDSAVYLCASSLAGTSGYEQYFGPGTRLTVT.